The 3 T cell receptor beta chains in this list originate from one sample, sequenced in a study of identical twins. TCRdb independently ran MiXCR on the 5' RACE reads; one entry per CDR3 protein. The table includes 450,000 or so distinct CDR3 sequences, approximately 14% detected once. These data were also filed under a second study, of yellow fever vaccine responses in identical twins.

Source material: CD4+ T cells sorted from blood. The receptors shown here come from a woman between 18 and 29 years old in good health.

This clonotype was recorded at least ten times. The chain joins TRBV3-1 to TRBJ2-2; D unresolved. CDR3 length: 14 amino acids. From germline, CDR1 is LGHDT and CDR2 YNNKEL (reference sequence). The V and J ends lost 4 bases and 3 bases respectively, with 9 bases between them. The CDR3 DNA is TGTGCCAGCAGCCGTCGACGCGACACCGGGGAGCTGTTTTTT. Protein: CASSRRRDTGELFF.

The sample holds a few counts of this clonotype. This rearrangement joins TRBV20-1 to TRBJ2-3; 9 bases line up with TRBD2. Germline lookup yields CDR1 DFQATT and CDR2 SNEGSKA (reference sequence). The CDR3 is 16 amino acids. Trimming removed 3 bases from V and 2 bases from J; junction bases left unmatched: 9. The CDR3 loop reads CSARESSGILTDTQYF. Written as DNA, the CDR3 is TGCAGTGCTAGGGAGTCTAGCGGGATACTCACAGATACGCAGTATTTT.

The chain uses TRBV12-5 and TRBJ2-7; D ambiguous. The ends were cut back, 5 bases at V and 5 bases at J, with 10 bases in the middle. Germline V gene sequence: CDR1 LGHNT, CDR2 FRNRAP. The CDR3 has 12 residues. The CDR3 protein is CASGTSGDEQYF. The CDR3 region has the DNA TGTGCTAGTGGTACCTCAGGTGACGAGCAGTACTTC.